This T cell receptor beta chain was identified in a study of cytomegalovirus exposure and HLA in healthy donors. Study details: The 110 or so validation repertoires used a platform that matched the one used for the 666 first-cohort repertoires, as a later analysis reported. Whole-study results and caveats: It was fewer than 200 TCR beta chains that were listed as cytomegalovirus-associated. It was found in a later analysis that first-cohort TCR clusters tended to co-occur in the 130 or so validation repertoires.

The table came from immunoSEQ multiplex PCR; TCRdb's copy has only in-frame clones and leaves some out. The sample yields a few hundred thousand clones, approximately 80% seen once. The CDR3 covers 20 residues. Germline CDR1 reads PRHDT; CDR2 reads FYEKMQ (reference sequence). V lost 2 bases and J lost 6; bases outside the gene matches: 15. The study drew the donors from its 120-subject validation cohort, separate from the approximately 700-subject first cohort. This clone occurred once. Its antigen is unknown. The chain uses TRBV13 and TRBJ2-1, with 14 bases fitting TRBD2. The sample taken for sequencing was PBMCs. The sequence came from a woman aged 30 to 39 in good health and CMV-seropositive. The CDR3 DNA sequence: TGTGCCAGCAGCTTAAAATTGACTAGCGGGAGGGCCGGACTGTTCAATGAGCAGTTCTTC. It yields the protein CASSLKLTSGRAGLFNEQFF.